The entry below describes one TCR beta chain. Its antigen is unknown. No much larger clone exists at a distance of one base, and base qualities are not known. Library generation was performed with the immunoSEQ multiplex PCR assay. For the multiplex PCR, a mixture combining 60 forward primers for TCR Vbeta segments and 13 reverse primers for TCR Jbeta segments was used. A multiplex PCR assay on genomic DNA amplified the CDR3 region of rearranged TCR beta genes. On the Illumina HiSeq System, the amplified TCR beta libraries were sequenced as 87-base-pair reads. On the authors' methods: A later analysis tallied 80 million to 95 million unique TCR beta chains across the 700 or so repertoires, and approximately 9.9 million of those chains were shared by two or more donors. Raw reads were error-corrected and collapsed into unique sequences with a nearest-neighbor algorithm that merged closely related sequences to remove PCR and sequencing errors. Alignment of CDR3 sequences to IMGT reference sequences was used to assign V, D and J gene segments. For a sequence to be retained, a match of at least six nucleotides was required to both a V gene segment and a J gene segment. Rearrangements were called productive when the CDR3 lacked stop codons and stayed in frame with V and J; all others were non-productive. CDR3 was defined by IMGT convention, running from the second conserved V-encoded cysteine to the conserved J-encoded phenylalanine. Sequences without an unambiguous match to a single V gene segment were excluded from the earlier analysis of about 600 of the donors. In an earlier analysis of several hundred of the donors, a V segment was called functional when productive rearrangements were above 56.7%, and segregating when the standard deviation between donors exceeded 5%. A statistical classification framework was built for diagnosing cytomegalovirus status from the catalog of TCR beta chain sequences. In a later analysis, TCR nucleotide sequences were compared against IMGT/GENE-DB human TR gene sequences so that V and J genes could be assigned. The TCRdist pipeline was used in a later analysis to assign CDR3 sequences and most-parsimonious VDJ recombination scenarios. In a later analysis, each TCR beta chain was defined by its CDR3 amino acid sequence together with its V-gene family, and reads lacking a unique V-gene family were excluded. To address suspected cross-contamination and a sequencing artifact, a later analysis removed a few hundred highly shared, low-generation-probability nucleotide sequences. A later analysis calculated a clonal expansion index for each public chain from normalized within-repertoire ranks of inferred template counts. A later analysis computed generation probabilities with a VDJ recombination model fitted to out-of-frame rearrangements, and checked the results against IGoR. In a later analysis, hypergeometric tests were used to score TCR-TCR, TCR-HLA and TCR-CMV co-occurrence, with a repertoire-size bias correction applied to TCR pairs. In a later analysis, false discovery rates were estimated by permuting HLA or CMV assignments 20 times. In a later analysis, co-occurring TCRs were grouped with DBSCAN, and TCRdist sequence similarity was added when clustering was performed within HLA-allele-positive subsets. For co-occurrence clustering, repertoires with fewer than 30,000 or more than 120,000 public chains were excluded, along with five repertoires with anomalous nucleotide sharing. The table was pulled from immuneACCESS by TCRdb, which kept in-frame rearrangements only. Such tables lose some clones; where checked, under half of the loss comes from unresolved V genes, and the rest has no known cause. V, J and clone size are those of that table, while D and trimming were read from the DNA. Counted in this sample were under 200,000 clones; roughly 80% of them appeared once. Of the sample, about 1.5% falls within the top ten clones.

This record comes from a study of cytomegalovirus exposure and HLA in healthy donors (dated by TCRdb to the late 2010s). General notes on the study: An earlier analysis of some 550 of the donors reported about 250 Gb of sequence data and 117 million unique TCR beta sequences from 150 million to 200 million T cells. An early release that covered 500 to 800 HLA-typed donors contained around 330 gigabases of sequencing data and tens of millions of unique TCR sequences. Of the roughly 420 genotyped donors, roughly 80% were placed in the genetic ancestry cluster associated with self-reported Caucasian donors. The study aimed to test whether signatures of past pathogen exposure could be identified by cataloging public T cell receptors. Using immunosequencing, the study profiled T cell repertoires from around 670 subjects and related those repertoires to cytomegalovirus serostatus. Besides the first cohort of approximately 670 subjects, a separate validation cohort made up of 95 to 150 different subjects was used. The study combined high-throughput TCR immunosequencing, statistical association of individual TCRs with disease status, and machine learning to predict cytomegalovirus infection status. To study patterns of TCR occurrence, a later analysis re-analyzed previously published TCR beta repertoires from around 700 donors and added high-resolution HLA genotyping. In the later analysis, no new phenotypic data were used to find candidate immune exposures; instead, reliance was placed on TCR beta sequences and their occurrence across donors. To decide whether each TCR beta V gene segment behaved as functional or pseudogenic, an earlier analysis of over 500 of the donors relied on high-throughput TCR beta sequencing. Donor age, sex, ethnicity and CMV serostatus were collected together with the repertoire data. A later genetic analysis took genome-wide SNP genotypes for about 65% of the 666 donors and used that subset as a discovery cohort. Every discovery cohort repertoire had been produced on one sequencing platform. Both class I and class II loci were covered by HLA typing, at four-digit resolution. Typing coverage varied by locus: 629-630 donors for A, B, C, DRB1 and DQB1; more than 500 for DQA1; about 590 for DPA1; some 470 for DPB1. Because of strong linkage in the cohort, a handful of DR-DQ haplotypes were treated as single units for association and clustering. Among around 400 genotyped donors of the cohort, an average of approximately 220,000 unique TCR beta nucleotide sequences was sequenced per donor, of which about 19% were non-productive.

Overall results and qualifications from the work: A later analysis found that HLA-associated TCR beta chains were more clonally expanded and had lower generation probabilities than equally common non-associated chains. In a later analysis, TCR association rates were found to vary across HLA loci, with the most associated TCRs seen for DRB1 alleles and the fewest for HLA-C alleles. Immune exposure information for the cohort was limited to CMV serostatus. A few of the identified cytomegalovirus-associated TCR beta chains were confirmed in vitro to be specific for cytomegalovirus antigens. A total of 150 to 200 TCR beta chains were listed by the study as associated with cytomegalovirus. A later analysis reported that several top co-occurrence clusters appeared linked to parvovirus B19, influenza, CMV and Epstein-Barr virus. Linkage disequilibrium might explain the correlated functional status among segregating V segments, but an unknown experimental factor could not be ruled out. A later genetic analysis reported fewer N-insertions in productive TCRs among donors in an Asian-associated ancestry cluster than the roughly 690-donor mean. Sequencing depth was assumed to be roughly uniform across donors in the presence/absence analyses, though that assumption may not hold. While some public TCRs were present in many individuals, most TCR sequences turned up only very rarely across donors. When HLA alleles, especially DR and DQ, strongly co-occurred, TCR associations were difficult to assign to individual alleles. A further reported finding was that TCR beta sequences accurately predicted the HLA-A and HLA-B alleles for most subjects in the first cohort. HLA typing was unavailable for some donors at each locus, so association tests used only the typed subset. Most CMV-associated TCR beta chains appeared to be HLA-restricted in a later analysis, and the HLA associations seemed to be driven largely by CMV exposure. In this cohort, only TCR beta chains were sequenced, and detectable features were limited by the absence of alpha or paired-chain data. A later genetic analysis associated a missense DCLRE1C variant with V-gene and J-gene trimming of TCR beta chains, and an independent cohort replicated the association. It was suggested by the authors that the approach could potentially be generalized to other disease states and immunological phenotypes. A cluster of highly shared sequence variants was judged likely to represent a technical artifact of the sequencing pipeline. Because counts were too low, seventeen rarely observed V segments, including chromosome 9 orphons, were excluded from the earlier analysis of fewer than 650 of the donors. At a false discovery rate of 0.05, a later analysis linked 16,951 TCR beta sequences to specific HLA alleles. The classifier was reported to diagnose cytomegalovirus status with high specificity and sensitivity in both the original and validation cohorts. In an earlier analysis of a few hundred of the donors, most TCR beta V segments were observed in productive rearrangements about 87% or about 30% of the time, broadly matching IMGT annotations. Because the 87-base-pair reads could not distinguish some IMGT-functional V segments, including TRBV6-2 and TRBV6-3, those segments were excluded.

The cohort comprised some 680 healthy bone marrow donors. Cohort members were all nominally healthy when sampled, although unrecorded immune exposures were likely present. The donor tested CMV seronegative, placing the donor among the 350 or so seronegative members of the cohort. Each donor provided a peripheral blood sample, and peripheral blood mononuclear cells were used for TCR beta sequencing. The Qiagen DNeasy Blood Extraction Kit was used to extract genomic DNA from the blood cell samples. V is cut back by 0 bases and J by 3 bases, with 2 bases in the junction unmatched. The germline V gene yields MGHRA for CDR1 and YSYEKL for CDR2. The cysteine opens and the phenylalanine closes a CDR3 of 16 amino acids. The only DNA kept is the CDR3, 48 bases in frame from the first base.

The chain was built from TRBV4-1 and TRBJ1-6; 7 central bases correspond to TRBD1. The receptor's source is a woman aged 18-35 years in good health and CMV-seronegative. The sample consisted of PBMCs. The nucleotide sequence is TGCGCCAGCAGCCAAGAAACAGGGGTCTATAATTCACCCCTCCACTTT. Its protein reads: CASSQETGVYNSPLHF.